The present entry profiles one T cell receptor (beta chain) with its context. Its cognate antigen is unknown. The data are from a study of cytomegalovirus exposure and HLA in healthy donors. This table comes from immunoSEQ multiplex PCR, and its TCRdb copy is limited to in-frame clones, with some not included. The table lists over 150,000 clones, 85% of them singletons, with about 16% in the top ten. V dropped 4 bases and J dropped 2; count of bases not matched to a gene: 6. The CDR3 contains 16 residues. Germline CDR1 and CDR2: MGHRA and YSYEKL. Study-level findings and limits: First-cohort TCR clusters tended to co-occur in the 120 or so validation repertoires, a later analysis found.

This sequence was found in a man between 18 and 29 years old in good health and CMV-seropositive. The chain carries TRBV4-1 and TRBJ2-1; 9 bases agree with TRBD1. Sequenced: PBMCs. CDR3 loop: CASSREGQGPYNEQFF. CDR3 nucleotides: TGCGCCAGCAGCCGGGAGGGACAGGGACCCTACAATGAGCAGTTCTTC.